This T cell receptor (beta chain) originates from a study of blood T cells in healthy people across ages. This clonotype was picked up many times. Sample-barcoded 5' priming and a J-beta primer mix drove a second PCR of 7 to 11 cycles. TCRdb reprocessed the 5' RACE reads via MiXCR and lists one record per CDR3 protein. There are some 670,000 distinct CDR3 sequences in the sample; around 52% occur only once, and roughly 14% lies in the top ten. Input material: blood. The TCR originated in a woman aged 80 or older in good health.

The CDR3 DNA reads TGCGCCAGCAGCCAGGCCCGAATAGCGATCACAGATACGCAGTATTTT. This translates into CASSQARIAITDTQYF. This rearrangement joins TRBV4-1 to TRBJ2-3, with D possibly being TRBD2 (5 bases). The CDR3 is 16 residues long. Germline CDR1 reads MGHRA; CDR2 reads YSYEKL. V was cut by 3 bases and J by 2 bases, with 15 bases left in between.